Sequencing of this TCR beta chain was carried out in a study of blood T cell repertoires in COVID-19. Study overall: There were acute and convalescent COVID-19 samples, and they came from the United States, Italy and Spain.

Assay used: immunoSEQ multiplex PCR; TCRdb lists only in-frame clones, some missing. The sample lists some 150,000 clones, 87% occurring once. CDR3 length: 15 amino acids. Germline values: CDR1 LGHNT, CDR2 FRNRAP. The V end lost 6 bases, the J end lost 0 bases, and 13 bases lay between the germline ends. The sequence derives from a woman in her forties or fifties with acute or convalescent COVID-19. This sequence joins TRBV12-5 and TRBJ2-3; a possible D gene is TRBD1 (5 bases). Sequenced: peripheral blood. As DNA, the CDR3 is TGTGCTAGTGGAAAGGACACCTATAGCACAGATACGCAGTATTTT. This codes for CASGKDTYSTDTQYF. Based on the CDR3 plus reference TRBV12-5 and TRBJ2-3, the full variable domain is DARVTQTPRHKVTEMGQEVTMRCQPILGHNTVFWYRQTMMQGLELLAYFRNRAPLDDSGMPKDRFSAEMPDATLATLKIQPSEPRDSAVYFCASGKDTYSTDTQYFGPGTRLTVL.